This record looks at one TCR beta chain sequence and its context. A much larger clone sits a single nucleotide away, making a read error possible. Per germline, CDR1 MDHEN and CDR2 SYDVKM. The CDR3 has 15 residues. These data originate in a study of immune heterogeneity within non-small cell lung tumors. TCRs were amplified from approximately 600 ng gDNA of bulk tumor per sample. Several biopsies per primary tumor were taken during surgery, spaced as far apart as possible. Patients with untreated, newly diagnosed non-small cell lung cancer underwent curative surgery. Newly diagnosed non-small cell lung cancer patients undergoing curative-intent surgery served as donors. Amplifying TCR beta CDR3 involved multiplex PCR carried out with 32 V and 13 J primers. TCRdb passed the multiplex PCR reads through MiXCR, listing each CDR3 protein once. Altogether over 5,500 distinct CDR3 sequences are present, roughly a fifth being singletons, with the ten largest covering approximately 13%.

This chain uses TRBV28 with TRBJ1-5, with 8 positions matching TRBD1. The source of this sequence is a female donor with non-small cell lung cancer. The material sequenced was lung tumor tissue. This chain's CDR3 is CASSTQGQGNQPHHF. Here the CDR3 DNA reads TGTGCCAGCAGTACCCAAGGACAGGGTAATCAGCCCCATCATTTT.